This record looks at one T cell receptor (beta chain) sequence and its context. V gave up 3 bases and J gave up 3 bases, with 9 bases separating them. The CDR3 covers 13 residues. The germline V gene has CDR1 SGHRS and CDR2 YFSETQ. TCRdb reprocessed the RT-PCR reads via MiXCR and lists one record per CDR3 protein. The data hold about 570,000 distinct CDR3 sequences, with around 11% observed a single time. This sample was included in a study of response to subunit inactivated influenza vaccine. The same specimen was also included in a second study, on T cells expressing NK-cell markers. That report adds: In generating TCR beta cDNA, 5'RACE template switching with UMIs was used. Beta-chain profiling covered CD3+CD56+NKG2C+, CD3+CD56+NKG2C- and CD3+CD56-NKG2C+ sorted subsets. Within the sequenced cohort of eight donors, seven exhibited HCMV seropositivity and one was seronegative. A handful of donors showed these clonotypes also leading the CD3+CD56-NKG2C+ fraction. Clarity on HCMV specificity was lacking for the expanded NKG2C+ T cell clones.

This material consisted of PBMCs from blood, taken on the day of vaccination. The chain uses TRBV5-1 and TRBJ1-1; D gene unclear. This TCR came from a man aged 50-60 years who received an inactivated influenza vaccine. The CDR3 is CASSSGGDTEAFF. The CDR3 DNA is TGCGCCAGCAGCTCGGGCGGGGACACTGAAGCTTTCTTT.